These 15 T cell receptor beta chains originate from one sample sequenced in a study of regulatory T cells in long-lasting Graves disease. Combining iRepertoire HTBI primers with Arm-PCR of CDR3 regions, the authors built TCR beta libraries. Using its own MiXCR run on the multiplex PCR reads, TCRdb lists one record per CDR3 protein. The sample contains about 320,000 distinct CDR3 sequences, 18% of which appear only once. As to time point: newly diagnosed GD, antithyroid drugs for less than 3 months. From RNA extracted from PBMCs, the TCR library was made. The starting material was peripheral blood mononuclear cells (PBMCs), obtained at new diagnosis, from a patient treated with antithyroid drugs. These receptors originate from a female donor with Graves disease.

Many counts were recorded for this clonotype. The chain carries TRBV30 and TRBJ2-2; D unclear. The CDR3 loop spans 12 amino acids. Trimming removed 0 bases from V and 6 bases from J, with 5 bases in between. Germline assignment: CDR1 GTSNPN and CDR2 SVGIG (reference sequence). CDR3 in DNA: TGTGCCTGGAGTGTGTCTGCCGGGGAGCTGTTTTTT. As protein: CAWSVSAGELFF.

This clonotype was observed many times. The genes are TRBV7-2 and TRBJ2-7; D ambiguous. This CDR3 spans 18 amino acids. Trimming removed 1 base at V and 2 bases at J, with 21 bases between. Germline CDR1 and CDR2: SGHTA and FQGNSA. The CDR3 DNA reads as TGTGCCAGCAGCTTAGTGGGATCTTCGAAATTAAACCCCTACGAGCAGTACTTC. Translation: CASSLVGSSKLNPYEQYF.

V gene TRBV19 combines with J gene TRBJ1-2; D is undetermined. Germline CDR1 is LNHDA and CDR2 is SQIVND (reference sequence). V lost 3 bases to trimming and J lost 2 bases, with 10 bases between them. This CDR3 is built from 14 residues. In DNA, the CDR3 is TGTGCCAGTAGTATGGGCGACCGAAACTATGGCTACACCTTC. It specifies CASSMGDRNYGYTF.

This clonotype was seen at least ten times. The genes are TRBV7-2 and TRBJ2-7; D call uncertain. There are 12 residues in the CDR3. V lost 5 bases and J lost 4, with 9 bases in between. Germline CDR1 reads SGHTA; CDR2 reads FQGNSA. The CDR3 loop is CASSPNRYEQYF. In DNA, the CDR3 is TGTGCCAGCAGCCCCAATAGATACGAGCAGTACTTC.

The sample holds many counts of this clonotype. The chain is built from TRBV30 and TRBJ1-2, with 11 bases matching TRBD1. The germline gives CDR1 GTSNPN, CDR2 SVGIG (reference sequence). Trimming took 1 base from V and 4 from J; bases not matched to a gene: 11. This CDR3 has 17 residues. The CDR3 DNA is TGTGCCTGGAGTGAGGCTGGACAGGGGGCTGCTGGCTATGGCTACACCTTC. Amino acids: CAWSEAGQGAAGYGYTF.

There are many counts of this clonotype. The gene calls are TRBV12-3 or TRBV12-4 and TRBJ2-4, with D perhaps TRBD2 (7 bases). The CDR3 consists of 16 residues. V lost 5 bases and J lost 0, with 14 bases in between. The DNA of the CDR3 is TGTGCCAGCAGTGGGGGGGGCAGTCTAGCCAAAAACATTCAGTACTTC. Protein product: CASSGGGSLAKNIQYF.

This clonotype was counted at least ten times. The V and J genes are TRBV20-1 and TRBJ2-5; maybe TRBD2 (5 bases). Germline loops: CDR1 DFQATT, CDR2 SNEGSKA (reference sequence). The germline V and J ends were trimmed by 1 base and 5 bases, with 17 bases remaining between them. This CDR3 is built from 15 residues. The DNA for the CDR3 is TGCAGTGCTAGAGTATCGGGAAGGGTCAGGGAGACCCAGTACTTC. Its translation: CSARVSGRVRETQYF.

This clonotype was seen at least ten times. This chain connects TRBV10-3 to TRBJ2-3; TRBD2 might be the D (5 bases). The length of the CDR3 is 14 residues. The germline V gene encodes CDR1 ENHRY and CDR2 SYGVKD. The V end was cut by 7 bases, the J end by 4 bases, with 15 bases between. The CDR3 loop is CAITGHGESDTQYF. The CDR3 bases are TGTGCCATCACGGGCCACGGGGAGTCAGATACGCAGTATTTT.

This clonotype occurred many times. V and J are TRBV4-1 and TRBJ2-1; 9 bases are a match to TRBD2. CDR1 MGHRA and CDR2 YSYEKL come from the germline V gene. This CDR3 is 16 amino acids long. Trimming removed 3 bases from V and 6 bases from J; junction bases left unmatched: 9. The CDR3 sequence: CASSHSAGGSSNEQFF. CDR3 in DNA: TGCGCCAGCAGCCATTCTGCGGGAGGGAGTAGCAATGAGCAGTTCTTC.

This clonotype was seen repeatedly, ten times or more. CDR3 in DNA: TGTGCCAGCTCACCTACCTTTACCGGGACAGGGGGCGAGCAGTACTTC. Its translation is CASSPTFTGTGGEQYF. The rearrangement joins TRBV18 to TRBJ2-7, with 11 nucleotides matching TRBD1. The CDR3 consists of 16 residues. Germline CDR1 and CDR2: KGHSH and LQKENI. V lost 3 bases and J lost 6; bases outside the gene matches: 10.

This clonotype has at least ten counts. This chain joins TRBV2 and TRBJ1-1, with a possible D match to TRBD1 (5 bases). V was pared by 8 bases and J by 2 bases, with 6 bases between. CDR1 SNHLY and CDR2 FYNNEI come from the germline V gene. This CDR3 region has 11 residues. This CDR3 is CASGANTEAFF. DNA for the CDR3: TGTGCCAGCGGGGCTAACACTGAAGCTTTCTTT.

Points on this clonotype: This sequence may be a read error, since a much larger clone differs from it by one base. The chain links TRBV4-1 to TRBJ2-1; D is unclear. Germline V gene sequence: CDR1 MGHRA, CDR2 YSYEKL. The CDR3 runs 15 residues. CDR3 DNA sequence: TGCGCCAGCAGCCAAGATCCGCACCCCTACAATGAGCGGTTCTTC. It translates to CASSQDPHPYNERFF.

This clonotype was counted at least ten times. The rearrangement links TRBV6-1 to TRBJ2-7; possibly TRBD2 for D (6 bases). CDR1 and CDR2 (germline): MNHNS, SASEGT. The ends were cut back, 8 bases at V and 3 bases at J, with 11 bases in the middle. The CDR3 consists of 12 residues. CDR3 residues: CASGYGSYEQYF. The CDR3 region has the DNA TGTGCCAGCGGGTACGGGAGCTACGAGCAGTACTTC.

The chain links TRBV5-1 to TRBJ2-3, with no clear D. Germline CDR1 and CDR2: SGHRS and YFSETQ. V lost 4 bases to trimming and J lost 2 bases, with 20 bases between them. This CDR3 has 17 amino acids. In DNA form, the CDR3 reads TGCGCCAGCAGCCGAGTTTCTGGCTCGGCGTCCACAGATACGCAGTATTTT. Encoded protein: CASSRVSGSASTDTQYF.

This chain uses TRBV6-1 with TRBJ2-3; 11 bases map to TRBD2. This CDR3 comprises 14 residues. Germline V gene sequence: CDR1 MNHNS, CDR2 SASEGT. The V gene end was trimmed by 8 bases and the J gene end by 5 bases; junction bases not matched to a gene: 6. CDR3 DNA: TGTGCCAGCGGGACTAGCGGACCCTTAGATACGCAGTATTTT. Residues: CASGTSGPLDTQYF.